This T cell receptor beta chain was found in a study of blood T cell repertoires in COVID-19. The overall study: Samples came from the United States, Italy and Spain, spanning acute and convalescent COVID-19.

Only in-frame clones appear in the TCRdb table, and some are missing; sequencing was by immunoSEQ multiplex PCR. The sample has 250,000 to 350,000 clones; 85% to 90% are singletons. Individuals aged about 18 to 90 years were recruited from 24 US areas. This clone was observed a handful of times. The clonotype originates from a woman aged 18-29 years who had recovered from COVID-19. Sequencing was done on a sample of PBMCs or T cells enriched from blood (not recorded which).

The CDR3 protein is CASSMEAFQETQYF. CDR3 nucleotide sequence: TGTGCCAGTAGTATGGAGGCCTTCCAAGAGACCCAGTACTTC. The rearrangement links TRBV19 to TRBJ2-5; a possible D gene is TRBD2 (5 bases). Germline values: CDR1 LNHDA, CDR2 SQIVND (reference sequence). V lost 3 bases and J lost 1, with 9 bases in between. This CDR3 is built from 14 residues.